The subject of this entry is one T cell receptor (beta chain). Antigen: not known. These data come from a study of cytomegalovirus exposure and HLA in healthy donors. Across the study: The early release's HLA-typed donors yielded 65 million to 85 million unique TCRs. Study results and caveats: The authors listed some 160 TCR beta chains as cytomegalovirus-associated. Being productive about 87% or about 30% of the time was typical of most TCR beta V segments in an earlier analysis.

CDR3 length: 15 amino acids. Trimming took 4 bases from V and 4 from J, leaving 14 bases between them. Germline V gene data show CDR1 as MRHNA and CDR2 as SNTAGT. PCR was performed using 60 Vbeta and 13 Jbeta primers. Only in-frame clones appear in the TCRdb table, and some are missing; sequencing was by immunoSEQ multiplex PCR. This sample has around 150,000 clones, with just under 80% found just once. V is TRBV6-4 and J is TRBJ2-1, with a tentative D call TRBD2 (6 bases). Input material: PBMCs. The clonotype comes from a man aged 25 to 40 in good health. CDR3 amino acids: CASSAKTSKYNEQFF. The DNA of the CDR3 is TGTGCCAGCAGTGCAAAAACTAGCAAATACAATGAGCAGTTCTTC.